These 10 T cell receptor beta chains were all obtained from the same sample, sequenced in a study of blood T cells in healthy people across ages. Primers used in a second PCR of about 7 to 12 cycles were a sample-barcoded 5' primer and a J-beta primer mix. TCRdb processed the 5' RACE reads anew with MiXCR; each CDR3 protein has one entry. The data contain about 1.5 million distinct CDR3 sequences, under 55% of them singletons. Sequencing was carried out using blood. These receptor sequences come from a woman between 18 and 29 years old in good health.

This clonotype came up a few times. One junction end disagrees with the germline gene, perhaps due to a read error. The V and J genes are TRBV7-9 and TRBJ2-1; 11 nucleotides match TRBD2. Germline CDR1 is SEHNR and CDR2 is FQNEAQ (reference sequence). This CDR3 region has 16 residues. The CDR3 here is CASSPTSGMYYNEQFF. The CDR3 coding sequence is TGTGCTAGCAGCCCGACTAGCGGGATGTACTACAATGAGCAGTTCTTC. Supplemented by reference TRBV7-9 and TRBJ2-1, the full variable domain reads DTGVSQNPRHKITKRGQNVTFRCDPISEHNRLYWYRQTLGQGPEFLTYFQNEAQLEKSRLLSDRFSAERPKGSFSTLEIQRTEQGDSAMYLCASSPTSGMYYNEQFFGPGTRLTVL.

In its sample, this clonotype was seen a few times. The chain is built from TRBV7-2 and TRBJ2-7; D unclear. Germline lookup yields CDR1 SGHTA and CDR2 FQGNSA. CDR3 length: 14 residues. The V gene lost 6 bases and the J gene lost 1 base, with 13 bases spanning the gap. The CDR3 loop reads CASSSRAVSYEQYF. CDR3 coding DNA: TGTGCCAGCAGTTCCCGTGCTGTTTCCTACGAGCAGTACTTC.

The CDR3 region is CASSVGGRPLYNEQFF. The CDR3 DNA reads as TGCGCCAGCAGTGTAGGCGGGAGGCCCCTCTACAATGAGCAGTTCTTC. The chain recombines TRBV10-2 with TRBJ2-1, with 8 bases fitting TRBD2. The CDR3 consists of 16 residues. Germline V lookup: CDR1 WSHSY, CDR2 SAAADI. V lost 4 bases to trimming and J lost 3 bases; unmatched junction nucleotides: 8.

A few counts support this clonotype. The chain employs TRBV14 and TRBJ2-1, with 7 bases identical to TRBD2. The germline CDR1 and CDR2 sequences are SGHDN and FVKESK. This CDR3 has 16 residues. The V gene end was trimmed by 1 base and the J gene end by 5 bases; junction bases not matched to a gene: 8. CDR3 nucleotide sequence: TGTGCCAGCAGCCAAGCTTGGGCGGGAGTCCACAATGAGCAGTTCTTC. Its protein is CASSQAWAGVHNEQFF. Combining the CDR3 with reference TRBV14 and TRBJ2-1 gives the whole variable domain EAGVTQFPSHSVIEKGQTVTLRCDPISGHDNLYWYRRVMGKEIKFLLHFVKESKQDESGMPNNRFLAERTGGTYSTLKVQPAELEDSGVYFCASSQAWAGVHNEQFFGPGTRLTVL.

This chain joins TRBV30 and TRBJ1-3; the D gene is possibly TRBD1 (5 bases). V shed 0 bases and J shed 10 bases, with 10 bases lying between them. The CDR3 is 12 amino acids. Germline CDR1 is GTSNPN and CDR2 is SVGIG (reference sequence). CDR3 residues: CAWSVRGMTIYF. The CDR3, as DNA: TGTGCCTGGAGTGTACGGGGGATGACCATATATTTT.

The rearrangement joins TRBV7-2 to TRBJ2-6; the D gene is possibly TRBD2 (5 bases). Germline V lookup: CDR1 SGHTA, CDR2 FQGNSA. The CDR3 contains 15 residues. Trimming removed 3 bases from V and 4 bases from J, with 10 bases in between. CDR3 residues: CASSFGGFGANVLTF. In nucleotides, the CDR3 is TGTGCCAGCAGCTTTGGAGGTTTCGGGGCCAACGTCCTGACTTTC. Filled out from reference TRBV7-2 and TRBJ2-6, the complete variable domain reads GAGVSQSPSNKVTEKGKDVELRCDPISGHTALYWYRQSLGQGLEFLIYFQGNSAPDKSGLPSDRFSAERTGGSVSTLTIQRTQQEDSAVYLCASSFGGFGANVLTFGAGSRLTVL.

In this sample, this clonotype turned up a few times. The V gene is TRBV28, the J gene TRBJ2-7, with TRBD2 as a possible D gene (6 bases). The CDR3 is 15 amino acids. Germline V gene sequence: CDR1 MDHEN, CDR2 SYDVKM. Trimming removed 6 bases at V and 0 bases at J, with 15 bases between. This CDR3 reads CASSNTGDRSYEQYF. CDR3 in DNA: TGTGCCAGCAGCAACACGGGAGATCGCTCCTACGAGCAGTACTTC. The whole variable domain, remainder taken from reference TRBV28 and TRBJ2-7, is DVKVTQSSRYLVKRTGEKVFLECVQDMDHENMFWYRQDPGLGLRLIYFSYDVKMKEKGDIPEGYSVSREKKERFSLILESASTNQTSMYLCASSNTGDRSYEQYFGPGTRLTVT.

The sample holds a few counts of this clonotype. V is TRBV15 and J is TRBJ1-2; D not resolved. This CDR3 region has 13 residues. V lost 0 bases, J lost 7 bases, and 9 bases lay in between. Looked up from germline, CDR1 is LNHNV and CDR2 is YYDKDF (reference sequence). The CDR3 DNA follows: TGTGCCACCAGCAGAGATCAATCCCCTGGCTACACCTTC. Its protein is CATSRDQSPGYTF.

This clonotype was recorded a few times. This rearrangement joins TRBV28 to TRBJ2-7; 8 bases line up with TRBD1. Germline assignment: CDR1 MDHEN and CDR2 SYDVKM. CDR3 size: 13 residues. V shed 6 bases, J shed 3 bases, and the junction held 4 bases outside the gene matches. Here the CDR3 DNA reads TGTGCCAGCAGCAAACAGGGGGGCTACGAGCAGTACTTC. It yields the protein CASSKQGGYEQYF.

V is TRBV4-3 and J is TRBJ1-3; the D is unclear. CDR1 is LGHNA, CDR2 YSLEER, per germline. The CDR3 extends over 15 amino acids. Trimming removed 4 bases at V and 2 bases at J, with 12 bases between. This CDR3 reads CASSPERVAGNTIYF. The DNA for the CDR3 is TGCGCCAGCAGCCCTGAGAGGGTCGCTGGAAACACCATATATTTT.